This T cell receptor beta chain was identified in a study of blood T cells in healthy people across ages. The authors extracted at least 5 micrograms of total RNA per sample. A second PCR, run for about 7 to 11 cycles, used a sample-barcoded 5' primer plus a J-beta primer mix. Each CDR3 protein gets one entry after TCRdb re-called the 5' RACE reads with MiXCR. The sample lists more than 1,000,000 distinct CDR3 sequences; approximately 26% were seen once. Overall study findings and caveats: The study lacked donor CMV status, which possibly confounded expanded clonotype changes. Per million T cells, the diversity of TCR beta decreased roughly linearly as age advanced.

Worth noting for this clonotype: Its antigen is undetermined.

The sample was also reused in another study, on T cells of mothers and their children. That work adds: Donors were a few healthy Caucasian mothers and their six children.

Input material: blood. This receptor was taken from a girl aged 2 to 10 in good health.

CDR3 coding DNA: TGCGCCAGCAGCCGGGTCCCTTTAGATACGCAGTATTTT. It codes for CASSRVPLDTQYF. The chain employs TRBV5-1 and TRBJ2-3; unclear D gene. Germline loops: CDR1 SGHRS, CDR2 YFSETQ. The V gene lost 4 bases and the J gene lost 5 bases, with 11 bases spanning the gap. This CDR3 has 13 amino acids.